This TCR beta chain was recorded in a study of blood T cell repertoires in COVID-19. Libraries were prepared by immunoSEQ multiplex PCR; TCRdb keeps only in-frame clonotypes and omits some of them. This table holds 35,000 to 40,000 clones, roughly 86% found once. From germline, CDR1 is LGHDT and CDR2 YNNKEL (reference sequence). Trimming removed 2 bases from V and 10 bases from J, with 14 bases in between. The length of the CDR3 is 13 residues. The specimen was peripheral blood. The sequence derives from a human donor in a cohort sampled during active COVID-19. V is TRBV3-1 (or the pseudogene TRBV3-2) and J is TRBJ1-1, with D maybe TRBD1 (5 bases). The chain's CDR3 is CASSQRISGGAFF. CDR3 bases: TGTGCCAGCAGCCAACGGATCAGCGGGGGAGCTTTCTTT.